The rows below give T cell receptor beta chains drawn from one sample of a study of T-cell memory formation after mild COVID-19. TCRdb reanalysed the 5' RACE reads using MiXCR and keeps one entry per CDR3 protein. The repertoire consists of fewer than 200,000 distinct CDR3 sequences, with about a fifth occurring once and the leading ten covering around 23%. Sample: PBMCs or a T cell subset sorted from them (not recorded which). The receptors shown here come from an adult woman who had mild COVID-19 (a few samples of this study predate the infection). Cell type and time point are not known. The CDR3 runs from the conserved cysteine through the conserved F or W. A D gene is named only where the DNA matches it firmly. The listing skips clone size in some rows; elsewhere it reads once, few, many or a size class.

V	J	D	size	CDR3	DNA
TRBV4-1	TRBJ2-2	.	.	CASMDGPNTGELFF	TGCGCCAGCATGGATGGGCCGAACACCGGGGAGCTGTTTTTT
TRBV15	TRBJ2-7	.	few	CATSSGRLGGPYEQYF	TGTGCCACCAGCTCAGGGCGACTAGGGGGACCCTACGAGCAGTACTTC
TRBV13	TRBJ2-7	TRBD1	few	CASSSPGQGVYEQYF	TGTGCCAGCAGCTCCCCGGGACAGGGGGTCTACGAGCAGTACTTC
TRBV10-3	TRBJ2-7	.	few	CAISGTTELYEQYF	TGTGCCATCAGTGGTACGACAGAACTCTACGAGCAGTACTTC
TRBV29-1	TRBJ2-1	.	.	CSVEGLAYNEQFF	TGCAGCGTTGAAGGACTAGCCTACAATGAGCAGTTCTTC
TRBV7-8	TRBJ2-3	TRBD1	.	CASSFTGDETDTQYF	TGTGCCAGCAGCTTCACAGGGGACGAGACAGATACGCAGTATTTT
TRBV7-6	TRBJ2-7	TRBD2	.	CASRGAGDNEQYF	TGTGCCAGCCGTGGGGCGGGGGATAACGAGCAGTACTTC
TRBV7-2	TRBJ1-4	TRBD1	.	CASSLTGGNEKLFF	TGTGCCAGCAGCTTAACAGGGGGGAATGAAAAACTGTTTTTT
TRBV21-1	TRBJ2-2	.	.	CASSKSQSNTGELFF	TGTGCCAGCAGCAAATCCCAGTCGAACACCGGGGAGCTGTTTTTT
TRBV12-3/TRBV12-4	TRBJ1-5	.	.	CASSFWSGRNQPQHF	TGTGCCAGCAGTTTCTGGTCAGGGAGGAATCAGCCCCAGCATTTT
TRBV7-9	TRBJ2-7	TRBD2	.	CASSSPDGLAGVEQYF	TGTGCCAGCAGCTCCCCCGACGGACTAGCGGGAGTGGAGCAGTACTTC
TRBV25-1	TRBJ2-1	.	.	CASSELPHTGPRGNEQFF	TGTGCCAGCAGTGAATTGCCCCATACAGGGCCCAGGGGCAATGAGCAGTTCTTC
TRBV2	TRBJ1-4	TRBD1	.	CASSDRGTGWKEKLFF	TGTGCCAGCAGTGATCGGGGGACAGGGTGGAAAGAAAAACTGTTTTTT
TRBV9	TRBJ1-2	.	few	CASSAANYGYTF	TGTGCCAGCAGCGCAGCTAACTATGGCTACACCTTC
TRBV5-1	TRBJ1-1	TRBD1	.	CASSLRTGDTEAFF	TGCGCCAGCAGCTTAAGGACAGGGGACACTGAAGCTTTCTTT
TRBV7-9	TRBJ2-3	.	few	CASTSKPSTDTQYF	TGTGCCAGCACTAGTAAACCGAGCACAGATACGCAGTATTTT
TRBV30	TRBJ1-2	TRBD1	.	CAWSARGIYGYTF	TGTGCCTGGAGTGCCAGGGGGATCTATGGCTACACCTTC
TRBV5-6	TRBJ2-7	.	few	CASSFTGGASYF	TGTGCCAGCAGCTTCACAGGGGGGGCCTCCTACTTC
TRBV21-1	TRBJ1-5	.	.	CASIRNRAGSNQPQHF	TGTGCCAGCATAAGGAACAGGGCGGGTAGCAATCAGCCCCAGCATTTT
TRBV30	TRBJ2-7	TRBD1	few	CAWSAAQGAYEQYF	TGTGCCTGGAGTGCAGCCCAGGGGGCCTACGAGCAGTACTTC
TRBV12-3/TRBV12-4	TRBJ2-7	.	many	CASSLDLTEPHEQYF	TGTGCCAGCAGTCTGGACCTGACAGAACCGCACGAGCAGTACTTC
TRBV7-8	TRBJ2-7	.	.	CASSRGTAWYEQYF	TGTGCCAGCAGCCGGGGGACGGCTTGGTACGAGCAGTACTTC